This T cell receptor beta chain was sequenced in a study of T-cell reconstitution after alpha-beta-depleted transplantation in children. Study-wide points: Counts and diversity of T cells one year after transplant came mostly from newly produced T cells. Alpha-beta T cells present about two months after transplant were reported to originate from several hundred expanded graft clones. Surviving recipient T cells and thymic progenitors accounted for the high day-60 TCRbeta diversity observed in some patients.

This clonotype came up many times. No antigen is known for it. Unique molecular identifiers were incorporated during preparation of the TCRbeta library. TCRdb re-called the PCR reads with MiXCR, one entry per CDR3 protein. In the table there are some 300,000 distinct CDR3 sequences, about 9.5% of which are singletons. V was clipped by 3 bases and J by 2 bases, with 18 bases between them. Germline V gene sequence: CDR1 SEHNR, CDR2 FQNEAQ (reference sequence). This CDR3 is 17 amino acids long. The chain has TRBV7-9 and TRBJ2-3; D remains ambiguous. This clonotype was obtained from a boy under three years old with acute myeloid leukemia, due to receive a stem cell transplant. This specimen consisted of PBMCs, obtained before TCRalphabeta/CD19-depleted stem cell transplant. The CDR3 nucleotides are TGTGCCAGCAGCTTCCGGGTCGGGCTATCACACACAGATACGCAGTATTTT. It yields the protein CASSFRVGLSHTDTQYF.